This T cell receptor beta chain was recorded in a study of blood T cell repertoires in COVID-19. Across the study: Samples taken during acute and convalescent COVID-19 were collected in the United States, Italy and Spain. Nucleic acid was either cDNA or gDNA, and it came from T cells, B-cell-depleted T cells, or PBMCs.

Per the authors' pipeline: Researchers report that nucleated cell counts were estimated from reference gene primer amplification. Sequenced by immunoSEQ multiplex PCR; TCRdb stores in-frame clones only, minus some. The V and J calls and the clone size are those of that table, but D and trimming were determined from the DNA. The sample gives under 350,000 clones, around 90% of which show up once; roughly 2.1% is in the top ten. The CDR3 spans 14 residues. From germline, CDR1 is LGHDT and CDR2 YNNKEL (reference sequence). Trimming removed 3 bases at V and 5 bases at J, with 13 bases between. J is TRBJ1-1 and V is TRBV3-1 (or the pseudogene TRBV3-2); D might be TRBD1 (6 bases). The sequence was obtained from a man in his forties or fifties with acute or convalescent COVID-19. Sequenced sample: peripheral blood. CDR3 protein: CASSHDRIGTEAFF. The CDR3 DNA reads TGTGCCAGCAGCCACGACAGGATCGGGACTGAAGCTTTCTTT.